This T cell receptor (beta chain) comes out of a study of response to subunit inactivated influenza vaccine. General study results and limits: T cells newly recruited by each seasonal influenza vaccination are few, the authors suggested.

TCRdb fed the RT-PCR reads into MiXCR, producing one record per CDR3 protein. The sample has about 240,000 distinct CDR3 sequences, approximately 12% seen once. Germline loops: CDR1 DFQATT, CDR2 SNEGSKA (reference sequence). V dropped 0 bases and J dropped 0 bases, with 15 bases sitting between them. The CDR3 sequence is 18 residues long. This clonotype came up a few times. Its antigen is as yet unknown. The clonotype comes from a man in his forties or fifties who received an inactivated influenza vaccine. The specimen comprised non-naive T cells sorted from PBMCs, sampled around 15 days before vaccination. V gene TRBV20-1 combines with J gene TRBJ2-6; possibly TRBD1 for D (5 bases). The CDR3 sequence: CSARESTGPFSGANVLTF. The CDR3 nucleotides are TGCAGTGCTAGAGAGTCCACAGGCCCCTTCTCTGGGGCCAACGTCCTGACTTTC.